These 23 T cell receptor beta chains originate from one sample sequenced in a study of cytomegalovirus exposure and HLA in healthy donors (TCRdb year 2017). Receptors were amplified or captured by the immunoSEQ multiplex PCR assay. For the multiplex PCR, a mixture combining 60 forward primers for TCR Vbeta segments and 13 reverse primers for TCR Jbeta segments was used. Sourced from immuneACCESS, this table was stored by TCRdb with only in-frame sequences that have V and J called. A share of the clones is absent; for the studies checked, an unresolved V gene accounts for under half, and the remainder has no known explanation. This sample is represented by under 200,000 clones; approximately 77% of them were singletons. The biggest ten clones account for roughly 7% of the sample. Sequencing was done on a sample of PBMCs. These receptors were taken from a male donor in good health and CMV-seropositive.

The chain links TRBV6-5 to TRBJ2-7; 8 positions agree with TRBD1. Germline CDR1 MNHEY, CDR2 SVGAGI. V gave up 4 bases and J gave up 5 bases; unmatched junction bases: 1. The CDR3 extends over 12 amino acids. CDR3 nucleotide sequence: TGTGCCAGCAGTTCACAGGGGGACGAGCAGTACTTC. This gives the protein CASSSQGDEQYF.

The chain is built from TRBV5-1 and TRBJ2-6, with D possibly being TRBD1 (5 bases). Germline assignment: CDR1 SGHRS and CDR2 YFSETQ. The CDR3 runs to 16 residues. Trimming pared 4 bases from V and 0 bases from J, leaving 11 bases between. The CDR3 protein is CASSPGLSSGANVLTF. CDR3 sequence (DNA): TGCGCCAGCAGCCCAGGGCTCTCCTCTGGGGCCAACGTCCTGACTTTC.

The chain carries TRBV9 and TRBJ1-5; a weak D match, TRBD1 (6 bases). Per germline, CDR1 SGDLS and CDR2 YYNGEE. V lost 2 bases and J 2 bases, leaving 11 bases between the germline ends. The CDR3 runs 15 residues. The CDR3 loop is CASSVGPGGNQPQHF. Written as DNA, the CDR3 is TGTGCCAGCAGCGTCGGACCAGGGGGCAATCAGCCCCAGCATTTT.

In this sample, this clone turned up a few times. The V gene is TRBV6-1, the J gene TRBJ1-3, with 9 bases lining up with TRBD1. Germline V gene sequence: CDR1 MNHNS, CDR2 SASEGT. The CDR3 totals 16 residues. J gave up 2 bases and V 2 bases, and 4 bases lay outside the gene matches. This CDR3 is CASSESTGGTGNTIYF. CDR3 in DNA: TGTGCCAGCAGTGAATCTACAGGGGGCACTGGAAACACCATATATTTT.

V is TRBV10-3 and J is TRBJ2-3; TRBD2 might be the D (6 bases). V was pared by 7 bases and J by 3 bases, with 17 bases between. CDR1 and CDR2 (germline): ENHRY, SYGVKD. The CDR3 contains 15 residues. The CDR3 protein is CAITPRGMVTDTQYF. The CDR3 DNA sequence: TGTGCCATCACCCCCCGGGGGATGGTTACAGATACGCAGTATTTT.

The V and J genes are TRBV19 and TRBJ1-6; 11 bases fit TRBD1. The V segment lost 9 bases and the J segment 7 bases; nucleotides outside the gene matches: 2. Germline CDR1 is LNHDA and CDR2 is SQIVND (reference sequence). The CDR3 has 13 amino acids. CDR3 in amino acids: CASGTGGNSPLHF. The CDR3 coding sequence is TGTGCCAGCGGGACAGGGGGGAATTCACCCCTCCACTTT. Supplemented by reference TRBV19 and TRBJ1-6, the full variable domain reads DGGITQSPKYLFRKEGQNVTLSCEQNLNHDAMYWYRQDPGQGLRLIYYSQIVNDFQKGDIAEGYSVSREKKESFPLTVTSAQKNPTAFYLCASGTGGNSPLHFGNGTRLTVT.

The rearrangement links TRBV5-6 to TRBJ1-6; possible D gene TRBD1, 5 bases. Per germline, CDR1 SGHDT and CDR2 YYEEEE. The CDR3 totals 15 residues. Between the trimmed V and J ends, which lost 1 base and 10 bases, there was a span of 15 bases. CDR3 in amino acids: CASSLSRQGNSPLHF. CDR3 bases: TGTGCCAGCAGCTTGAGTAGGCAGGGAAACTCACCCCTCCACTTT.

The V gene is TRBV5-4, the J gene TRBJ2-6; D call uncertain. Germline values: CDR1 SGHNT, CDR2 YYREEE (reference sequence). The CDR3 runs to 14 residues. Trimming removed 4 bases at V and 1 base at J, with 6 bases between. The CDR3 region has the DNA TGTGCCAGCAGCCATTTGTCTGGGGCCAACGTCCTGACTTTC. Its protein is CASSHLSGANVLTF.

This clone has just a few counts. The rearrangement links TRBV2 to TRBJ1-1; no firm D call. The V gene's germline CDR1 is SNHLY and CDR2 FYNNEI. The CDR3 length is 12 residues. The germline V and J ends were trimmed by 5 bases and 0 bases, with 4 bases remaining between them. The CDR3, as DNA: TGTGCCAGCAGTCCGGTGAACACTGAAGCTTTCTTT. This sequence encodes CASSPVNTEAFF.

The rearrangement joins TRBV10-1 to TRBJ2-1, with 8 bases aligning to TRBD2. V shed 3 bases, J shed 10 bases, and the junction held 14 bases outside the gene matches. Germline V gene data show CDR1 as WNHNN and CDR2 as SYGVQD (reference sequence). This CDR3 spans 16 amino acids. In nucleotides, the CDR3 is TGCGCCAGCAGTGAAGGCTTAGCGGGACCCTTAGGGGAGCAGTTCTTC. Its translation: CASSEGLAGPLGEQFF.

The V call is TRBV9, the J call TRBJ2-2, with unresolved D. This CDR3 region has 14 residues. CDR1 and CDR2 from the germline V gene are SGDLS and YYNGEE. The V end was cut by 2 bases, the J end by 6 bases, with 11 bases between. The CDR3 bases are TGTGCCAGCAGCGTTACAGTAGACGCCGGGGAGCTGTTTTTT. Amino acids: CASSVTVDAGELFF.

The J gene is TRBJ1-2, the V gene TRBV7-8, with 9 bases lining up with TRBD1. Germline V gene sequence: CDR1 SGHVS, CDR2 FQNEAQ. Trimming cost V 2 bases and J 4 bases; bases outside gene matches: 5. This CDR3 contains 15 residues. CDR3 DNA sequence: TGTGCCAGCAGCTTATGGGACAGGGACAGCTATGGCTACACCTTC. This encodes CASSLWDRDSYGYTF.

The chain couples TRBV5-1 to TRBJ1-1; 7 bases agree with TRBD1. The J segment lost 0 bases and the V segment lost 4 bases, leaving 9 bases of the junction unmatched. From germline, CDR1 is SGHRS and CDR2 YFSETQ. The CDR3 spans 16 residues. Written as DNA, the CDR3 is TGCGCCAGCAGCAGGGGGACAGTCCCAATGAACACTGAAGCTTTCTTT. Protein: CASSRGTVPMNTEAFF. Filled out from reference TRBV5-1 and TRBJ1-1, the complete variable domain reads KAGVTQTPRYLIKTRGQQVTLSCSPISGHRSVSWYQQTPGQGLQFLFEYFSETQRNKGNFPGRFSGRQFSNSRSEMNVSTLELGDSALYLCASSRGTVPMNTEAFFGQGTRLTVV.

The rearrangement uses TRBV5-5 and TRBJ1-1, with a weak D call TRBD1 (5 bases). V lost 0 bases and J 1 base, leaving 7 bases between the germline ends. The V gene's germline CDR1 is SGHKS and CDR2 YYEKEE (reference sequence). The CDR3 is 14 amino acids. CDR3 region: CASSLGQTNTEAFF. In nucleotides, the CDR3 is TGTGCCAGCAGCTTGGGACAGACGAACACTGAAGCTTTCTTT.

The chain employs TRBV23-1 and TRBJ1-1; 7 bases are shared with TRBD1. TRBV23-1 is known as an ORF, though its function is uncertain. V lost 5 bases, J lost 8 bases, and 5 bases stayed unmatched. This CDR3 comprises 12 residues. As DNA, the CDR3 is TGCGCCAGCAGTTACAGGGGAGTCGAAGCTTTCTTT. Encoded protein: CASSYRGVEAFF.

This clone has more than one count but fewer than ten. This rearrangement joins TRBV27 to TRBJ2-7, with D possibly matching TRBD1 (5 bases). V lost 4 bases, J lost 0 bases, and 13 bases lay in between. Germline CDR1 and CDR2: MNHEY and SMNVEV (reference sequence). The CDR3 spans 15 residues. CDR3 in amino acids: CASSSVDQGSYEQYF. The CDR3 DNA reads TGTGCCAGCAGTTCGGTGGACCAGGGCTCCTACGAGCAGTACTTC.

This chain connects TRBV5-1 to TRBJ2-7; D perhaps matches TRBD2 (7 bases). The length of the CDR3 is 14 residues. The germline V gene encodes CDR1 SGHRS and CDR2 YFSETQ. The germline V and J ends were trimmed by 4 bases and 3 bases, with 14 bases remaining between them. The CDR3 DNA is TGCGCCAGCAGCGCAAGCGGGACAATCTACGAGCAGTACTTC. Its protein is CASSASGTIYEQYF.

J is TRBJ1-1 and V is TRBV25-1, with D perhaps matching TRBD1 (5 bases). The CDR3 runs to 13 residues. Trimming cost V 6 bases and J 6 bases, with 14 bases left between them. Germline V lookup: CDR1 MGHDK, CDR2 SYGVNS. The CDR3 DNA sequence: TGTGCCAGCAGGACTGACAGTAAGGCTGAAGCTTTCTTT. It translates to CASRTDSKAEAFF. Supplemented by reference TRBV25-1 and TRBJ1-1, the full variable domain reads EADIYQTPRYLVIGTGKKITLECSQTMGHDKMYWYQQDPGMELHLIHYSYGVNSTEKGDLSSESTVSRIRTEHFPLTLESARPSHTSQYLCASRTDSKAEAFFGQGTRLTVV.

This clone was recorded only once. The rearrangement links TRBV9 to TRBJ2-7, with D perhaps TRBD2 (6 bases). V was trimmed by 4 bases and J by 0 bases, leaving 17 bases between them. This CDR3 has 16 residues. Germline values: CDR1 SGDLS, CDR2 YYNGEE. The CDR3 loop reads CASSPDLASPSYEQYF. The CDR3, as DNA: TGTGCCAGCAGCCCTGATCTAGCGTCGCCCTCCTACGAGCAGTACTTC.

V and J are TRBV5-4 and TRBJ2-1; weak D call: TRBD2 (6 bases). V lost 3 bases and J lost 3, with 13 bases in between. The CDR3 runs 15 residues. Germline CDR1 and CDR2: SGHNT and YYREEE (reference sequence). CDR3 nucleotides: TGTGCCAGCAGCTGGCACGGGGGAGGCTACAATGAGCAGTTCTTC. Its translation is CASSWHGGGYNEQFF.

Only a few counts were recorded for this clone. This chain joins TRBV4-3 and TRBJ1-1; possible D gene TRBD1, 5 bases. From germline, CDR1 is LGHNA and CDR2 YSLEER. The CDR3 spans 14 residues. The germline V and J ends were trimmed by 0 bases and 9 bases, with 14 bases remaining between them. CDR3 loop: CASSQEGQGEKAFF. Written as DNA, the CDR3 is TGCGCCAGCAGCCAAGAGGGGCAGGGCGAAAAAGCTTTCTTT.

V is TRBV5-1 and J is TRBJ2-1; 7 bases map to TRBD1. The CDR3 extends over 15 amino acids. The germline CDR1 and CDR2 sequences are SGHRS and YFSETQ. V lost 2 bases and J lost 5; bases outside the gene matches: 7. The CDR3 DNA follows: TGCGCCAGCAGCTTCGGGACAGTAGCCAACAATGAGCAGTTCTTC. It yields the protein CASSFGTVANNEQFF.

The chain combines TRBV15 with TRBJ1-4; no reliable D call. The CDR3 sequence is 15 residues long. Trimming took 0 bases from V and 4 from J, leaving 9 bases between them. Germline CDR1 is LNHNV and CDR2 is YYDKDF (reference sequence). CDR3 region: CATSRERRFNEKLFF. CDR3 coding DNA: TGTGCCACCAGCAGAGAGCGCAGGTTTAATGAAAAACTGTTTTTT.